One and the same sample provided the 22 T cell receptor beta chains below, sequenced in a study of prognosis after radiotherapy for stage I lung cancer (dated by TCRdb to the early 2020s). TCRdb shows the sequencer as Illumina HiSeq 3000. Two rounds of multiplex PCR were performed to amplify the TCR beta CDR3 region from genomic DNA. In the first round of PCR, primers specific to each TRBV and TRBJ gene were used, and the primer sequences are filed in Chinese patent CN105087789A. The raw public reads went through TCRdb reprocessing: fastp at Q25, MiXCR clone calling, in-frame beta chains kept. Records with the same CDR3 protein are collapsed into one entry carrying the most frequent genes and DNA. The sample yields tens of thousands of distinct CDR3 sequences; roughly 25% were counted once. Of the sample, less than 30% falls within the top ten clones. The input for sequencing was PBMCs, taken before or after stereotactic body radiation therapy (not recorded which). These TCRs come from a donor at least 50 years old with non-small cell lung cancer.

This clonotype was seen repeatedly, ten times or more. V is TRBV9 and J is TRBJ1-5; 7 bases are a match to TRBD1. The CDR3 spans 16 residues. Germline-derived CDR1 and CDR2 are SGDLS and YYNGEE. After removal of 4 bases from V and 5 bases from J, the junction contained 12 bases not matched to a gene. CDR3 sequence (DNA): TGTGCCAGCAGCACCTGGGGGACAGTTTCCTATCAGCCCCAGCATTTT. It yields the protein CASSTWGTVSYQPQHF. Full variable domain (missing parts from reference TRBV9 and TRBJ1-5): DSGVTQTPKHLITATGQRVTLRCSPRSGDLSVYWYQQSLDQGLQFLIQYYNGEERAKGNILERFSAQQFPDLHSELNLSSLELGDSALYFCASSTWGTVSYQPQHFGDGTRLSIL.

This clonotype was seen at least ten times. CDR3 coding DNA: TGCGCCAGCAGCTTCATGGGGGTAGGGGAAAAACTGTTTTTT. Its protein is CASSFMGVGEKLFF. V is TRBV5-1 and J is TRBJ1-4, with D perhaps matching TRBD1 (5 bases). CDR3 size: 14 residues. The germline CDR1 and CDR2 sequences are SGHRS and YFSETQ. V was trimmed by 2 bases and J by 8 bases, leaving 13 bases between them. Filled out from reference TRBV5-1 and TRBJ1-4, the complete variable domain reads KAGVTQTPRYLIKTRGQQVTLSCSPISGHRSVSWYQQTPGQGLQFLFEYFSETQRNKGNFPGRFSGRQFSNSRSEMNVSTLELGDSALYLCASSFMGVGEKLFFGSGTQLSVL.

Concerning this clonotype: The junction departs from the called germline gene at one end, perhaps through a read error. J is TRBJ2-7 and V is TRBV28; 9 bases map to TRBD1. The germline V gene has CDR1 MDHEN and CDR2 SYDVKM. The CDR3 length is 16 residues. This chain's CDR3 is CASTTQYGQGSYEQCF. In DNA form, the CDR3 reads TGTGCCAGCACTACACAATACGGACAGGGGAGTTACGAGCAGTGCTTC.

The table lists this clonotype with many counts. V usage is TRBV27 and J usage is TRBJ2-5, with D possibly TRBD1 on 6 matching bases. Per the germline V gene, CDR1 is MNHEY and CDR2 is SMNVEV (reference sequence). The CDR3 spans 16 residues. Trimming cost V 6 bases and J 5 bases, with 22 bases left between them. The CDR3, as DNA: TGTGCCAGCAGCCCGTTAGCAGGGGCCCGAGGTGAGACCCAGTACTTC. It specifies CASSPLAGARGETQYF.

With regard to this clonotype: A read error may be the cause here, since a much bigger clone is one base away. The chain has TRBV19 and TRBJ2-1; TRBD1 matches 12 bases. The V gene's germline CDR1 is LNHDA and CDR2 SQIVND (reference sequence). CDR3 length: 15 amino acids. This CDR3 reads CASSTGTGGYSEQFF. The CDR3 DNA reads TGTGCCAGTAGTACCGGGACAGGGGGCTACAGTGAGCAGTTCTTC.

This clonotype was picked up many times. The rearrangement links TRBV6-1 to TRBJ2-6; 8 bases match TRBD1. With V trimmed by 7 bases and J by 0 bases, 8 bases remained unmatched. CDR3 length: 17 residues. Germline V lookup: CDR1 MNHNS, CDR2 SASEGT. CDR3 protein: CASKRGDRHSGANVLTF. CDR3 nucleotides: TGTGCCAGCAAAAGGGGGGACAGGCACTCTGGGGCCAACGTCCTGACTTTC.

This clonotype was detected many times. This rearrangement joins TRBV7-9 to TRBJ2-2, with D possibly being TRBD1 or TRBD2 (6 bases each). The V gene's germline CDR1 is SEHNR and CDR2 FQNEAQ (reference sequence). CDR3 size: 14 residues. Trimming left V 0 bases short and J 13 bases short, with 15 bases between. The CDR3 sequence is CASSLAFPQGGLFF. In nucleotides, the CDR3 is TGTGCCAGCAGCTTAGCTTTCCCACAGGGAGGGCTGTTTTTT. The whole variable domain, filled in from reference TRBV7-9 and TRBJ2-2, reads DTGVSQNPRHKITKRGQNVTFRCDPISEHNRLYWYRQTLGQGPEFLTYFQNEAQLEKSRLLSDRFSAERPKGSFSTLEIQRTEQGDSAMYLCASSLAFPQGGLFFGEGSRLTVL.

The gene calls are TRBV6-1 and TRBJ2-1; TRBD2 matches at 12 bases. The CDR3 extends over 18 amino acids. V dropped 5 bases and J dropped 11; count of bases not matched to a gene: 19. In germline, CDR1 is MNHNS, CDR2 SASEGT. The CDR3 DNA reads as TGTGCCAGCAGTCAACGACTAGCGGGAGTCCTTGTCTCCGGCCAGCAGTTCTTC. Amino acids: CASSQRLAGVLVSGQQFF.

Ten or more counts support this clonotype. The rearrangement links TRBV6-5 to TRBJ2-3; D gene uncertain. The CDR3 contains 11 residues. Trimming shortened V by 0 bases and J by 6 bases, and 1 base separated the two germline ends. Germline assignment: CDR1 MNHEY and CDR2 SVGAGI. In nucleotides, the CDR3 is TGTGCCAGCAGTTACTCGGATACGCAGTATTTT. Residues: CASSYSDTQYF.

This clonotype was counted ten times or more. This chain joins TRBV2 and TRBJ2-2; either TRBD1 or TRBD2 may fit D (6 bases each). V lost 6 bases to trimming and J lost 6 bases, with 14 bases between them. The CDR3 has 14 amino acids. Per the germline V gene, CDR1 is SNHLY and CDR2 is FYNNEI. The CDR3 spells CASREGVRAGELFF. The CDR3 DNA reads TGTGCCAGCAGGGAGGGGGTACGGGCCGGGGAGCTGTTTTTT.

Many counts were recorded for this clonotype. The V call is TRBV6-1, the J call TRBJ2-5; 13 bases fit TRBD2. Germline values: CDR1 MNHNS, CDR2 SASEGT. Trimming cost V 10 bases and J 6 bases; bases outside gene matches: 8. The CDR3 runs to 14 residues. The CDR3 here is CAIGLAGDRKTQYF. The CDR3 DNA sequence: TGTGCCATCGGACTAGCGGGAGATAGAAAGACCCAGTACTTC.

This clonotype was counted many times. This sequence joins TRBV28 and TRBJ1-2; TRBD1 might be the D (6 bases). Trimming removed 2 bases from V and 5 bases from J, with 15 bases in between. The CDR3 runs to 15 residues. CDR1 is MDHEN, CDR2 SYDVKM, per germline. In DNA, the CDR3 is TGTGCCAGCAGTTTAAGTCTGGGGGGGGCGTATGGCTACACCTTC. It specifies CASSLSLGGAYGYTF.

In this sample, this clonotype turned up many times. The genes are TRBV19 and TRBJ2-1; 10 bases align to TRBD2. Looked up from germline, CDR1 is LNHDA and CDR2 is SQIVND (reference sequence). Losses at the gene ends were 2 bases for V and 8 bases for J; bases not matched to a gene: 6. The CDR3 spans 15 residues. For the CDR3, the DNA is TGTGCCAGTAGTATAAAGAGCGGGGGGGCGGATGAGCAGTTCTTC. Translated, it gives CASSIKSGGADEQFF.

Points on this clonotype: Being one base from a much bigger clone, this may be a read error. The chain carries TRBV19 and TRBJ1-1; D remains unclear. Trimming removed 3 bases from V and 4 bases from J, with 12 bases in between. The CDR3 consists of 14 residues. Germline V gives CDR1 LNHDA, CDR2 SQIVND (reference sequence). The DNA for the CDR3 is TGTGCCAGTAGTATCCCCATCGGCGGCACTGAAGCTTTCTTT. Translated, it gives CASSIPIGGTEAFF.

The chain links TRBV7-9 to TRBJ2-7; D may correspond to TRBD1 or TRBD2 (5 bases each). With 4 bases removed from V and 7 bases from J, the gap between germline ends came to 20 bases. This CDR3 has 15 amino acids. Germline values: CDR1 SEHNR, CDR2 FQNEAQ (reference sequence). DNA of the CDR3: TGTGCCAGCAGCTCCTACGGGGCTAGAGGTTGGGAGCAGTACTTC. This codes for CASSSYGARGWEQYF. The complete variable domain, with remaining parts taken from reference TRBV7-9 and TRBJ2-7, reads DTGVSQNPRHKITKRGQNVTFRCDPISEHNRLYWYRQTLGQGPEFLTYFQNEAQLEKSRLLSDRFSAERPKGSFSTLEIQRTEQGDSAMYLCASSSYGARGWEQYFGPGTRLTVT.

This clonotype came up many times. The chain carries TRBV6-1 and TRBJ1-3; possibly TRBD1 for D (5 bases). Trimming pared 7 bases from V and 0 bases from J, leaving 19 bases between. This CDR3 is built from 17 residues. Germline values: CDR1 MNHNS, CDR2 SASEGT. As DNA, the CDR3 is TGTGCCAGCACCGGAGGGTTGGGGGGATTCTCTGGAAACACCATATATTTT. Amino acid sequence: CASTGGLGGFSGNTIYF.

The table lists this clonotype with many counts. The chain joins TRBV7-2 to TRBJ2-2, with 8 nucleotides matching TRBD2. The ends lost 5 bases at V and 3 bases at J; junction bases unmatched: 5. CDR3 size: 15 residues. The V gene's germline CDR1 is SGHTA and CDR2 FQGNSA. This chain's CDR3 is CASSPRGGYTGELFF. The CDR3 DNA sequence: TGTGCCAGCAGCCCCCGGGGGGGGTACACCGGGGAGCTGTTTTTT.

This clonotype was counted ten times or more. This CDR3 reads CASSTGPDTGELFF. The CDR3 DNA reads TGTGCCAGCAGCACCGGGCCGGACACCGGGGAGCTGTTTTTT. The rearrangement uses TRBV28 and TRBJ2-2; no clear D gene. Trimming took 6 bases from V and 3 from J, leaving 11 bases between them. Germline V CDR1 and CDR2: MDHEN, SYDVKM. The CDR3 loop spans 14 amino acids. The variable domain in full, with the rest retrieved from reference TRBV28 and TRBJ2-2, is DVKVTQSSRYLVKRTGEKVFLECVQDMDHENMFWYRQDPGLGLRLIYFSYDVKMKEKGDIPEGYSVSREKKERFSLILESASTNQTSMYLCASSTGPDTGELFFGEGSRLTVL.

About this clonotype itself: A far more abundant clone sits one base away, making this likely a read error. V usage is TRBV6-9 and J usage is TRBJ2-5; 9 bases agree with TRBD2. Trimming took 3 bases from V and 8 from J; bases not matched to a gene: 19. Germline V gene lookup returns CDR1 MNHGY and CDR2 SVAAGI. CDR3 length: 18 residues. This chain's CDR3 is CASSYRGSGIAGVPTQYF. In DNA form, the CDR3 reads TGTGCCAGCAGTTACCGCGGGTCTGGGATAGCGGGAGTGCCCACCCAGTACTTC.

This clonotype showed up many times. This rearrangement joins TRBV6-4 to TRBJ2-4; D gene uncertain. Germline CDR1 and CDR2: MRHNA and SNTAGT. The germline V and J ends were trimmed by 2 bases and 7 bases, with 15 bases remaining between them. There are 15 residues in the CDR3. The CDR3 region is CASSDLLGQKNIQYF. Here the CDR3 DNA reads TGTGCCAGCAGTGACCTGCTGGGCCAGAAGAACATTCAGTACTTC.

The sample holds one count of this clonotype. The chain joins TRBV6-9 to TRBJ2-2; 11 bases are a match to TRBD2. V lost 8 bases and J lost 1; bases outside the gene matches: 15. Germline V CDR1 and CDR2: MNHGY, SVAAGI. This CDR3 has 19 residues. CDR3 loop: CASCEAGLAARGNTGELFF. CDR3 nucleotides: TGTGCCAGCTGTGAGGCGGGACTAGCGGCTAGGGGGAACACCGGGGAGCTGTTTTTT.

This clonotype has at least ten counts. The chain employs TRBV5-1 and TRBJ2-7; TRBD2 might be the D (5 bases). Trimming pared 0 bases from V and 5 bases from J, leaving 9 bases between. Germline V lookup: CDR1 SGHRS, CDR2 YFSETQ. CDR3 length: 13 amino acids. CDR3 sequence: CASSLGELDEQYF. For the CDR3, the DNA is TGCGCCAGCAGCTTGGGGGAGCTCGACGAGCAGTACTTC.